This TCR beta chain appears in the sequencing data of a study of blood T cell repertoires in COVID-19. On the study more broadly: Spain, Italy and the United States supplied samples that represented acute and convalescent COVID-19. From T cells, B-cell-depleted T cells, or PBMCs came the material, which was cDNA or gDNA.

CDR3 length: 15 residues. Between the trimmed V and J ends, which lost 3 bases and 2 bases, there was a span of 14 bases. The germline CDR1 and CDR2 sequences are LNHDA and SQIVND (reference sequence). The method was immunoSEQ multiplex PCR; TCRdb's version includes in-frame clones alone and lacks a portion of them. The profile shows about 120,000 clones, about 89% of them singletons. Sequencing used peripheral blood. The TCR sequence derives from a human donor with acute or convalescent COVID-19. The donor label of this sample is uncertain. The chain is built from TRBV19 and TRBJ2-7; possible D gene TRBD1, 6 bases. This CDR3 reads CASSIRQEPAYEQYF. Here the CDR3 DNA reads TGTGCCAGTAGTATCCGACAGGAACCTGCCTACGAGCAGTACTTC.